This T cell receptor beta chain stems from a study of early stage breast cancer tumors (TCRdb year 2017). Describing the broader study: Of the 16 invasive breast tumors, roughly 12 were found to be estrogen receptor-positive, progesterone receptor-positive and HER2-negative. Of the 12 ER+/PR+/HER2- tumors, eight were classified as invasive ductal carcinomas and four as invasive lobular carcinomas. On average, each sample got 7.5 to 10-fold read coverage. A total of 2.7 million or so templates, representing almost 1,100,000 unique clonotypes, were detected across all samples. What the study reported, not specific to this receptor: Chain pairing and functional markers such as CD4, CD8 and FOXP3 were not captured by bulk genomic DNA sequencing of unsorted cells. The small cohort size prevented analysis by tumor subtype. Enriched TCRB sequences shared across patients were found to be mostly commonly generated sequences that were unlikely to play an important role in the tumor microenvironment. Greater similarity was observed between blood and normal breast repertoires than between blood and tumor repertoires, and tumor was distinguished from normal in about 85% of the 16 patients when each tissue was compared with blood. Compared with adjacent normal breast tissue, tumors had about 2.5-fold higher T cell density and higher clonality.

As concerns this clone: What antigen it recognizes has not been identified. No base-level quality is on record; no much larger clone is a single base apart.

V is trimmed back by 3 bases and J by 4 bases, and the junction contains 8 bases that no gene match accounts for. The CDR3 contains 15 residues, cysteine and phenylalanine counted. The CDR3 DNA has 45 bases and is translated from base 1. The germline V gene provides CDR1 SQVTM and CDR2 ANQGSEA. The study profiled bulk TCR beta-chain repertoires in matched peripheral blood, tumor and adjacent normal breast tissue taken from about 16 patients with early-stage breast cancer. Before surgery, about 4.5-10 mL of whole blood was collected in EDTA tubes and processed within 2 hours. Ficoll-Paque centrifugation in SepMate-50 tubes was used to isolate peripheral blood mononuclear cells. PBMCs were cryopreserved in approximately 90% FBS with roughly 10% DMSO in aliquots of roughly 1.9 to 4.5 million cells and stored in liquid nitrogen. The Qiagen AllPrep DNA/RNA Mini kit was used to extract genomic DNA. Each sample was amplified as two independent genomic DNA replicates: approximately 0.5 ug for blood and approximately 1.5 ug for tumor or normal breast. Following the manufacturer's instructions, the ImmunoSeq Intro kit was used to carry out TCRB sequencing on genomic DNA. Multiplex PCR was run for 30 to 35 cycles using proprietary primers and spike-in control sequences for absolute quantification. An 87-bp fragment spanning the CDR3 and flanking V and J genes was sequenced with single-end 150-bp reads. Each lane of an Illumina MiSeq running version 3.0 chemistry carried seven multiplexed samples, with two replicates apiece. Concerning the study's data processing: The vendor's proprietary pipeline handled the raw data processing, merging both replicates into a single result for each sample. Clonotypes were defined as productive rearrangements sharing the V-gene family, CDR3 amino acid sequence and J-gene segment. To compute clonality, the normalized Shannon entropy (Pielou evenness) of TCRB abundances was subtracted from 1. To estimate T cell density, the total number of templates was divided by the input cell count, which was inferred from how much DNA went in. Total repertoire diversity and clonality were estimated with Recon using default parameters. Tumor-enriched clonotypes were defined as having over 0.1% abundance in tumor and at least 32-fold higher abundance than in normal breast. TCRdb's version of the immuneACCESS table is confined to in-frame rearrangements and falls short of the full clone set. An unresolved V gene accounts for under half of the shortfall where checked; the remainder is of unknown origin. The D gene and trimming were derived from the DNA, and the V and J assignments and clone size from that table. The sample contains 51,000 or so clones, roughly 83% of them found a single time. Together, the top ten hold roughly 1.5% of the sample.

The chain links TRBV29-1 with TRBJ2-7; TRBD2 agrees with 11 junctional bases. This sequence was found in a person aged 45-65 years with breast cancer. The material sequenced was blood. The sequence in DNA is TGCAGCGTTGAGACTAGCGGGAACGACGGGTACGAGCAGTACTTC. It encodes CSVETSGNDGYEQYF.